The 14 T cell receptor beta chains listed next were all sequenced from one sample in a study of blood T cell repertoires in COVID-19. TCRdb keeps only in-frame clones here, not all; method: immunoSEQ multiplex PCR. The repertoire holds roughly 180,000 clones, with about four fifths as singletons. The material sequenced was peripheral blood. Receptor source: a woman aged 40-49 years with COVID-19, enrolled during active disease.

The chain links TRBV18 to TRBJ2-1; 13 nucleotides agree with TRBD2. CDR1 and CDR2 (germline): KGHSH, LQKENI. V trimming: 4 bases; J trimming: 10 bases; junction bases outside the gene matches: 7. CDR3 length: 15 amino acids. CDR3 protein: CASSLTGTSGIEQFF. CDR3 DNA sequence: TGTGCCAGCTCACTAACCGGGACTAGCGGGATAGAGCAGTTCTTC.

This chain uses TRBV18 with TRBJ1-1; possible D gene TRBD1, 6 bases. The germline V gene encodes CDR1 KGHSH and CDR2 LQKENI. Trimming stripped 1 base from V and 4 bases from J, with 22 bases between. The CDR3 consists of 18 residues. The CDR3: CASSPLLTTGLMGTEAFF. CDR3 coding DNA: TGTGCCAGCTCACCACTCCTTACGACAGGATTAATGGGCACTGAAGCTTTCTTT.

The chain recombines TRBV19 with TRBJ1-5; D not certain. The CDR3 is 14 residues long. The germline gives CDR1 LNHDA, CDR2 SQIVND (reference sequence). Trimming removed 6 bases at V and 4 bases at J, with 13 bases between. This chain's CDR3 is CASSRTGKNQPQHF. Here the CDR3 DNA reads TGTGCCAGTAGCCGGACGGGGAAAAATCAGCCCCAGCATTTT. The full variable domain, its missing parts supplied by reference TRBV19 and TRBJ1-5, is DGGITQSPKYLFRKEGQNVTLSCEQNLNHDAMYWYRQDPGQGLRLIYYSQIVNDFQKGDIAEGYSVSREKKESFPLTVTSAQKNPTAFYLCASSRTGKNQPQHFGDGTRLSIL.

V is TRBV29-1 and J is TRBJ2-3; the D gene is possibly TRBD2 (6 bases). CDR3 length: 13 amino acids. V was pared by 4 bases and J by 4 bases, with 12 bases between. Germline V gene data show CDR1 as SQVTM and CDR2 as ANQGSEA. The CDR3 loop reads CSVGGTAADTQYF. CDR3 nucleotide sequence: TGCAGCGTTGGGGGGACTGCCGCAGATACGCAGTATTTT.

This sequence joins TRBV3-1 (or the pseudogene TRBV3-2) and TRBJ1-4, with D maybe TRBD1 (5 bases). Germline V gene lookup returns CDR1 LGHDT and CDR2 YNNKEL (reference sequence). This CDR3 comprises 14 residues. Trimming took 4 bases from V and 0 from J, leaving 6 bases between them. This chain's CDR3 is CASSPTATNEKLFF. CDR3 in DNA: TGTGCCAGCAGCCCGACAGCAACTAATGAAAAACTGTTTTTT.

This chain joins TRBV5-6 and TRBJ1-2, with a tentative D call TRBD1 (5 bases). Per germline, CDR1 SGHDT and CDR2 YYEEEE. The CDR3 has 15 amino acids. Trimming shortened V by 0 bases and J by 3 bases, and 12 bases separated the two germline ends. CDR3 protein: CASSLGGGEHYGYTF. For the CDR3, the DNA is TGTGCCAGCAGCTTGGGGGGCGGGGAGCACTATGGCTACACCTTC.

The chain uses TRBV6-5 and TRBJ1-6, with D possibly being TRBD1 (5 bases). This CDR3 is built from 15 residues. Trimming stripped 9 bases from V and 7 bases from J, with 19 bases between. The V gene's germline CDR1 is MNHEY and CDR2 SVGAGI. The CDR3 DNA sequence: TGTGCCAGTAAAGGCCCCGGGACTGAAAATTCACCCCTCCACTTT. This sequence encodes CASKGPGTENSPLHF.

This clone was counted a single time. The rearrangement uses TRBV12-3 or TRBV12-4 and TRBJ1-1, with D possibly being TRBD1 (6 bases). This CDR3 region has 13 residues. Trimming removed 3 bases from V and 4 bases from J, with 9 bases in between. The CDR3 DNA reads as TGTGCCAGCAGTTTCGAAGGGGGCACTGAAGCTTTCTTT. It encodes CASSFEGGTEAFF.

With regard to this clone: This sample includes further DNA sequences coding for the same CDR3. This chain joins TRBV18 and TRBJ2-7; TRBD1 agrees at 7 bases. The CDR3 has 14 residues. In germline, CDR1 is KGHSH, CDR2 LQKENI. V was pared by 6 bases and J by 0 bases, with 5 bases of the junction left unmatched. The CDR3 DNA reads TGTGCCAGCTCGTCGACAGGGAGCTCCTACGAGCAGTACGTC. Its translation: CASSSTGSSYEQYV.

About this clone: Other DNA variants within this sample encode the same CDR3. CDR3 sequence (DNA): TGTGCCAGTAGTATTCCTGGCGGGGCGCGGAACACTGAAGCTTTCTTT. This translates into CASSIPGGARNTEAFF. The rearrangement joins TRBV19 to TRBJ1-1, with a weak D call TRBD1 (5 bases). V was clipped by 3 bases and J by 1 base, with 15 bases between them. Germline V gene data show CDR1 as LNHDA and CDR2 as SQIVND (reference sequence). The CDR3 loop spans 16 amino acids.

This chain uses TRBV27 with TRBJ2-3; 11 nucleotides line up with TRBD2. The CDR3 loop spans 16 amino acids. The trim removed 4 bases at V and 0 bases at J, leaving 3 bases unmatched. Germline loops: CDR1 MNHEY, CDR2 SMNVEV (reference sequence). CDR3 residues: CASSSRTSGSTDTQYF. In nucleotides, the CDR3 is TGTGCCAGCAGTTCACGGACTAGCGGGAGCACAGATACGCAGTATTTT.

The V call is TRBV7-2, the J call TRBJ1-1; a possible D gene is TRBD1 (6 bases). Between the trimmed V and J ends, which lost 2 bases and 1 base, there was a span of 8 bases. The CDR3 totals 14 residues. Germline V gives CDR1 SGHTA, CDR2 FQGNSA. This CDR3 is CASSLQGRNTEAFF. The DNA of the CDR3 is TGTGCCAGCAGCTTACAGGGGAGGAACACTGAAGCTTTCTTT.

A single count supports this clone. This chain joins TRBV4-1 and TRBJ2-3; the D is unclear. The length of the CDR3 is 16 residues. Trimming removed 1 base at V and 2 bases at J, with 13 bases between. From germline, CDR1 is MGHRA and CDR2 YSYEKL. CDR3 nucleotide sequence: TGCGCCAGCAGCCAAGTGTTAACTTCTTACACAGATACGCAGTATTTT. This codes for CASSQVLTSYTDTQYF.

This clone was counted once. The CDR3 DNA sequence: TGTGCCAGCAGCTTAGTAGTGGACACCATATATTTT. Its protein product is CASSLVVDTIYF. This chain connects TRBV7-9 to TRBJ1-3, with unresolved D. Trimming took 1 base from V and 8 from J, leaving 6 bases between them. This CDR3 has 12 amino acids. The V gene's germline CDR1 is SEHNR and CDR2 FQNEAQ (reference sequence).